This T cell receptor beta chain was retrieved from a study of T-cell reconstitution after alpha-beta-depleted transplantation in children. The CDR3 sequence is 14 residues long. Germline-derived CDR1 and CDR2 are SGHRS and YFSETQ. Germline trimming cut 4 bases from V and 4 bases from J; bases unmatched to any gene: 4. There are many counts of this clonotype. Its specificity is unknown. Unique molecular identifiers were incorporated during preparation of the TCRbeta library. TCRdb reprocessed the PCR reads with MiXCR, giving one entry per CDR3 protein. The sample carries around 270,000 distinct CDR3 sequences, about a tenth recorded once. Points from the study as a whole: Newly made T cells mostly supplied T-cell counts and diversity one year after transplant.

This sequence was found in a boy in the first two years of life with acute myeloid leukemia, due to receive a stem cell transplant. The V gene is TRBV5-1, the J gene TRBJ2-5, with TRBD2 matching over 10 bases. Specimen: PBMCs, collected before TCRalphabeta/CD19-depleted stem cell transplant. The CDR3 bases are TGCGCCAGCAGCAGCGGGGGGGCCAGAGAGACCCAGTACTTC. Translating gives CASSSGGARETQYF.